The following is a T cell receptor (beta chain) sequence with its context. Some clones are missing from TCRdb's copy, which holds only in-frame ones; the method was immunoSEQ multiplex PCR. The repertoire holds 250,000 or so clones, with roughly 90% as singletons. Per the germline V gene, CDR1 is MNHEY and CDR2 is SVGAGI. V shed 6 bases and J shed 5 bases, with 13 bases lying between them. This CDR3 is built from 14 residues. The data derive from a study of blood T cell repertoires in COVID-19. The sample consisted of peripheral blood. The chain is built from TRBV6-5 and TRBJ1-4; no definite D call. The clonotype comes from a woman in her thirties or forties who had recovered from COVID-19. The CDR3 is CASSPQISNEKLFF. The CDR3 DNA sequence: TGTGCCAGCAGCCCCCAGATTTCGAATGAAAAACTGTTTTTT.